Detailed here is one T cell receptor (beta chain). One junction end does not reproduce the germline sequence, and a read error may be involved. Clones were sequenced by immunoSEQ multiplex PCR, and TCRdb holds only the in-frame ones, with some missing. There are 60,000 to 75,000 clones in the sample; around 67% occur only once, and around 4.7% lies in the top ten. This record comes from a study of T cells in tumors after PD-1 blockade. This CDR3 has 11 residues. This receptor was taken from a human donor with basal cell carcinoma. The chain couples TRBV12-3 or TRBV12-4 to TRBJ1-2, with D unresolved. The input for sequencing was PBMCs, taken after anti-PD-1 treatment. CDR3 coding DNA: TGTGCCAGCAGCTTAGGCTATGGCTACACCTTC. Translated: CASSLGYGYTF.